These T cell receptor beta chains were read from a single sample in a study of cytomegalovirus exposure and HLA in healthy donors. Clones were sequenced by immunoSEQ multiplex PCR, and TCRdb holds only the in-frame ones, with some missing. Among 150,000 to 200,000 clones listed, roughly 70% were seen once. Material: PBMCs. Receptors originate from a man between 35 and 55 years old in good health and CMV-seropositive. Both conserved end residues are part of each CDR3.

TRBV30	CAWSVQRGGYYEQYF
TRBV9	CASSVGVLSSYNEQFF
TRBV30	CAFGSTANTEAFF
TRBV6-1	CASSEESGGFFYGYTF
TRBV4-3	CASSQVPGSTNEKLFF
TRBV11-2	CASSLTGPFNYGYTF
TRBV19	CASTLGGTKSHTQYF
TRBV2	CASMTTGRTANEKLFF
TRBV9	CASSVNREDGKNIQYF
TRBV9	CASSPQTSGGQGNEQFF
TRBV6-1	CASRPGQGGVGELFF
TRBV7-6	CASSLEVGQGSYEQYF
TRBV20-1	CTNQSYGYTF
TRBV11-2	CASSLELAGGQETQYF
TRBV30	CAWSELRAQETQYF
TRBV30	CASSAGGNTDTQYF
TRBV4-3	CASSQEGAEQFF
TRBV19	CATQREGGNTEAFF
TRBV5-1	CASSLAGGTNTEAFF
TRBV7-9	CASSGDRDSTYQPQHF
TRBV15	CATSRTRALRTEAFF
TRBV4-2	CASSLKAGIGELFF
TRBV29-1	CSVEAGQGANNEQFF
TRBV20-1	CSARVSAGQYF
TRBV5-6	CASSRTDEKLFF
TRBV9	CASSGLRDSRTGELFF